These 5 T cell receptor beta chains share one sample of origin, sequenced in a study of tumor-infiltrating lymphocytes in primary liver carcinoma. The researchers obtained blood RNA from unsorted whole blood and also extracted germline DNA. TCR beta cDNA was reverse-transcribed from about 0.45 ug of total RNA. The reaction used a constant-region primer and ProtoScript II reverse transcriptase. What produced the TCR beta libraries was three nested multiplex PCR rounds using slightly modified ARM-PCR. The first two PCR rounds used TRBV1-TRBV30 forward primers with a C-beta reverse primer, roughly 11 cycles each. TCRdb analysed the multiplex PCR reads with MiXCR anew, one entry per CDR3 protein. The table includes about 320,000 distinct CDR3 sequences, about 60% detected once. Material: peripheral blood. The source of these receptors is a middle-aged man with primary liver carcinoma and hepatitis B virus infection.

This clonotype has ten or more counts. V is TRBV5-6 and J is TRBJ2-1, with 8 nucleotides matching TRBD1. CDR1 is SGHDT, CDR2 YYEEEE, per germline. The CDR3 totals 15 residues. V lost 6 bases, J lost 5 bases, and 10 bases stayed unmatched. CDR3 sequence reads: CASTPGRGLNNEQFF. The CDR3 region has the DNA TGTGCCAGCACCCCCGGCAGGGGGCTCAACAATGAGCAGTTCTTC.

A word on this clonotype: This may come from a read error, since a much larger clone is one base off. V gene TRBV29-1 combines with J gene TRBJ2-7; tentative D call: TRBD2 (5 bases). The CDR3 extends over 15 amino acids. The germline V gene encodes CDR1 SQVTM and CDR2 ANQGSEA. The CDR3, as DNA: TGCGGCGTTGCCGCCGGGAAAAAAACTCCCTACGAGCAGTACTTC. This gives the protein CGVAAGKKTPYEQYF.

Note on this clonotype: A much larger clone is a single base away; this may be a read error. This CDR3 is CASSREGQGGQETQYF. In DNA form, the CDR3 reads TGTGCCAGCAGCCGAGAAGGCCAGGGGGGTCAAGAGACCCAGTACTTC. This chain links TRBV4-2 with TRBJ2-5; D might be TRBD1 (7 bases). Between the trimmed V and J ends, which lost 4 bases and 2 bases, there was a span of 17 bases. The V gene's germline CDR1 is LGHNA and CDR2 YNFKEQ. The CDR3 has 16 amino acids.

This clonotype was picked up many times. The rearrangement joins TRBV6-1 to TRBJ1-2, with D uncertain. V was trimmed by 3 bases and J by 5 bases, leaving 7 bases between them. This CDR3 is 12 amino acids long. Germline V lookup: CDR1 MNHNS, CDR2 SASEGT. The CDR3 spells CASSDAAYGYTF. CDR3 bases: TGTGCCAGCAGTGATGCGGCATATGGCTACACCTTC.

Note on this clonotype: Lacking the conserved final phenylalanine or tryptophan, this CDR3 likely reflects a read error. This chain links TRBV29-1 with TRBJ2-1; 7 positions agree with TRBD2. Unmatched junction bases numbered 13, after V lost 1 base and J lost 7 bases. The length of the CDR3 is 16 residues. CDR1 is SQVTM, CDR2 ANQGSEA, per germline. This chain's CDR3 is CSVEGGSWGRYNEQFS. The CDR3 region has the DNA TGCAGCGTTGAAGGCGGGAGTTGGGGTCGTTATAATGAGCAGTTCTCC.